These 25 T cell receptor beta chains originate from one sample sequenced in a study of cytomegalovirus exposure and HLA in healthy donors (dated by TCRdb to about 2017). The library was built by means of the immunoSEQ multiplex PCR assay. A mixture of 60 forward primers for TCR Vbeta segments and 13 reverse primers for TCR Jbeta segments was used in the multiplex PCR. Entries here come from immuneACCESS through TCRdb and include only in-frame sequences with V and J called. Some clones fail to appear in such tables; in the studies checked, an unresolved V gene covers under half of the shortfall, and the cause of the remainder is unknown. This sample is represented by approximately 32,000 clones; 85% to 95% of them were singletons. The ten top clones hold under 3.5% of the sample. The source material was PBMCs. Receptor source: a woman between 18 and 30 years old in good health and CMV-seronegative.

The rearrangement links TRBV2 to TRBJ2-7; 8 bases match TRBD1. Germline V gives CDR1 SNHLY, CDR2 FYNNEI. The CDR3 runs to 12 residues. J was trimmed by 4 bases and V by 6 bases; bases with no gene match: 2. The CDR3 spells CASRGTGYEQYF. The CDR3 nucleotides are TGTGCCAGCAGGGGGACAGGATACGAGCAGTACTTC.

J is TRBJ2-7 and V is TRBV6-4; TRBD1 agrees at 11 bases. Germline V gene lookup returns CDR1 MRHNA and CDR2 SNTAGT. After removal of 3 bases from V and 2 bases from J, the junction contained 9 bases not matched to a gene. The CDR3 has 17 amino acids. Here the CDR3 reads CASSDFRGTGGPYEQYF. DNA of the CDR3: TGTGCCAGCAGTGATTTTCGAGGGACAGGGGGTCCCTACGAGCAGTACTTC.

The V call is TRBV4-1, the J call TRBJ1-2; D not certain. V dropped 4 bases and J dropped 7 bases, with 13 bases sitting between them. CDR1 and CDR2 from the germline V gene are MGHRA and YSYEKL. CDR3 length: 13 amino acids. In DNA form, the CDR3 reads TGCGCCAGCAGCCTAAGTGATGGGAGTGGCTACACCTTC. Encoded protein: CASSLSDGSGYTF.

This chain links TRBV10-3 with TRBJ1-2; D is ambiguous. V dropped 10 bases and J dropped 9 bases, with 18 bases sitting between them. The CDR3 runs 12 residues. Germline CDR1 and CDR2: ENHRY and SYGVKD. CDR3 in DNA: TGTGCCACCAAAAAATCTGGGAGAAGCTACACCTTC. As protein: CATKKSGRSYTF.

This clone was seen just once. The chain employs TRBV7-6 and TRBJ2-5; 9 nucleotides line up with TRBD2. Germline lookup yields CDR1 SGHVS and CDR2 FNYEAQ. The CDR3 has 19 amino acids. Losses at the gene ends were 2 bases for V and 1 base for J; bases not matched to a gene: 14. CDR3 sequence: CASSLRVAGVGVSQETQYF. Written as DNA, the CDR3 is TGTGCCAGCAGCTTACGGGTAGCGGGAGTAGGTGTTTCCCAAGAGACCCAGTACTTC.

The J gene is TRBJ1-2, the V gene TRBV6-6, with 10 positions matching TRBD1. Germline values: CDR1 MNHNY, CDR2 SVGAGI (reference sequence). The length of the CDR3 is 16 residues. The V and J ends lost 5 bases and 5 bases, in that order; junction bases with no gene match: 11. The CDR3 loop is CASSRPGDRGRYGYTF. In nucleotides, the CDR3 is TGTGCCAGCAGTCGCCCGGGAGACAGGGGGCGATATGGCTACACCTTC.

This chain links TRBV6-6 with TRBJ2-1; D not resolved. CDR3 length: 14 residues. Per the germline V gene, CDR1 is MNHNY and CDR2 is SVGAGI (reference sequence). Deletions cut 4 bases from V and 4 bases from J, with 11 bases between. The CDR3 nucleotides are TGTGCCAGCAGTTTCTCCGTTCCGTACAATGAGCAGTTCTTC. Its protein is CASSFSVPYNEQFF.

The V call is TRBV6-1, the J call TRBJ1-2; D might be TRBD1 (5 bases). Germline V gene data show CDR1 as MNHNS and CDR2 as SASEGT. This CDR3 has 15 amino acids. V was clipped by 6 bases and J by 4 bases, with 18 bases between them. CDR3 loop: CASSLSLGRVYGYTF. DNA of the CDR3: TGTGCCAGCAGCCTCAGCTTGGGCAGGGTCTATGGCTACACCTTC.

The rearrangement uses TRBV5-1 and TRBJ1-4, with D perhaps matching TRBD1 (5 bases). The V end was cut by 2 bases, the J end by 3 bases, with 14 bases between. The CDR3 is 16 residues long. Germline values: CDR1 SGHRS, CDR2 YFSETQ. The CDR3 reads CASSFRRDRANEKLFF. The CDR3 coding sequence is TGCGCCAGCAGCTTCCGCAGGGATCGTGCTAATGAAAAACTGTTTTTT. The variable domain in full, with the rest retrieved from reference TRBV5-1 and TRBJ1-4, is KAGVTQTPRYLIKTRGQQVTLSCSPISGHRSVSWYQQTPGQGLQFLFEYFSETQRNKGNFPGRFSGRQFSNSRSEMNVSTLELGDSALYLCASSFRRDRANEKLFFGSGTQLSVL.

A word on this clone: A junction end diverges from the germline sequence, so it may reflect a read error. The chain couples TRBV7-9 to TRBJ1-2; 8 nucleotides line up with TRBD1. The V gene's germline CDR1 is SEHNR and CDR2 FQNEAQ (reference sequence). CDR3 length: 14 amino acids. The DNA of the CDR3 is TGTTCCAGCAGCTTTGGACAGGGAACTTCTGGCTACACCTTC. As protein: CSSSFGQGTSGYTF. The variable domain in full, with the rest retrieved from reference TRBV7-9 and TRBJ1-2, is DTGVSQNPRHKITKRGQNVTFRCDPISEHNRLYWYRQTLGQGPEFLTYFQNEAQLEKSRLLSDRFSAERPKGSFSTLEIQRTEQGDSAMYLCSSSFGQGTSGYTFGSGTRLTVV.

The rearrangement uses TRBV6-5 and TRBJ2-7; 7 bases are shared with TRBD1. Germline lookup yields CDR1 MNHEY and CDR2 SVGAGI. The ends lost 7 bases at V and 2 bases at J; junction bases unmatched: 8. This CDR3 is 14 amino acids long. The CDR3 bases are TGTGCCAGCACCAAGACAGGGAGCCCCTACGAGCAGTACTTC. Translated: CASTKTGSPYEQYF.

The chain has TRBV29-1 and TRBJ2-7, with 9 nucleotides matching TRBD2. Losses at the gene ends were 8 bases for V and 6 bases for J; bases not matched to a gene: 26. Germline CDR1 is SQVTM and CDR2 is ANQGSEA. The length of the CDR3 is 18 residues. As DNA, the CDR3 is TGCAGCATTTGGCCCCCTCCCCATGGCGGGAGGGCCGCCGGCGAGCAGTACTTC. This sequence encodes CSIWPPPHGGRAAGEQYF.

This chain connects TRBV19 to TRBJ2-1; 10 nucleotides match TRBD2. The CDR3 sequence is 14 residues long. Germline loops: CDR1 LNHDA, CDR2 SQIVND (reference sequence). J was trimmed by 8 bases and V by 4 bases; bases with no gene match: 5. The CDR3 DNA reads as TGTGCCAGTAGTAGAGCGGGAGGGCCAGATGAGCAGTTCTTC. Amino acid sequence: CASSRAGGPDEQFF.

V gene TRBV28 combines with J gene TRBJ2-7; TRBD1 aligns across 8 bases. Per the germline V gene, CDR1 is MDHEN and CDR2 is SYDVKM. V lost 1 base and J lost 5; bases outside the gene matches: 10. This CDR3 has 16 residues. The CDR3 reads CASSLYRDRSTDEQYF. The CDR3 bases are TGTGCCAGCAGTTTATATCGGGACAGGTCTACCGACGAGCAGTACTTC. Full variable domain (rest looked up from reference TRBV28 and TRBJ2-7): DVKVTQSSRYLVKRTGEKVFLECVQDMDHENMFWYRQDPGLGLRLIYFSYDVKMKEKGDIPEGYSVSREKKERFSLILESASTNQTSMYLCASSLYRDRSTDEQYFGPGTRLTVT.

V usage is TRBV2 and J usage is TRBJ2-6; 8 positions match TRBD2. The trim removed 0 bases at V and 2 bases at J, leaving 9 bases unmatched. CDR3 length: 19 residues. Germline CDR1 reads SNHLY; CDR2 reads FYNNEI. The CDR3 loop is CASSEARGGWWAGANVLTF. The CDR3 DNA follows: TGTGCCAGCAGTGAAGCCCGGGGGGGGTGGTGGGCTGGGGCCAACGTCCTGACTTTC.

V is TRBV7-6 and J is TRBJ2-2; the match to TRBD2 covers 8 bases. With 2 bases clipped from V and 0 bases from J, the junction kept 8 bases outside the gene matches. Germline V lookup: CDR1 SGHVS, CDR2 FNYEAQ. There are 18 residues in the CDR3. The CDR3 spells CASSLWLAGASNTGELFF. As DNA, the CDR3 is TGTGCCAGCAGCTTATGGCTAGCGGGCGCCTCGAACACCGGGGAGCTGTTTTTT.

This clone showed up just once. V is TRBV6-5 and J is TRBJ1-6; 8 nucleotides line up with TRBD1. The CDR3 has 14 residues. Germline lookup yields CDR1 MNHEY and CDR2 SVGAGI. V lost 6 bases, J lost 7 bases, and 5 bases stayed unmatched. CDR3 protein: CASRRQGLNSPLHF. The CDR3 nucleotides read TGTGCCAGCAGGCGACAGGGGCTCAATTCACCCCTCCACTTT.

As concerns this clone: At one end the junction does not follow the germline gene, possibly because of a read error. The chain joins TRBV7-9 to TRBJ1-2, with D possibly matching TRBD1 (5 bases). The CDR3 runs to 12 residues. Germline loops: CDR1 SEHNR, CDR2 FQNEAQ (reference sequence). CDR3 in amino acids: CSSSLGTLGYTF. For the CDR3, the DNA is TGTTCCAGCAGCTTAGGGACTTTGGGCTACACCTTC.

The rearrangement uses TRBV27 and TRBJ2-1; D possibly corresponds to TRBD1 (6 bases). The CDR3 loop spans 18 amino acids. Germline V gene data show CDR1 as MNHEY and CDR2 as SMNVEV (reference sequence). V lost 2 bases and J 3 bases, leaving 20 bases between the germline ends. CDR3 nucleotide sequence: TGTGCCAGCAGTTTAAAAGGGTGGCAGGGGATCCTCTACAATGAGCAGTTCTTC. This encodes CASSLKGWQGILYNEQFF.

This sequence joins TRBV6-1 and TRBJ2-2, with unresolved D. Germline loops: CDR1 MNHNS, CDR2 SASEGT. Trimming took 2 bases from V and 6 from J, leaving 13 bases between them. The CDR3 spans 15 residues. The chain's CDR3 is CASSEYQADAGELFF. The DNA for the CDR3 is TGTGCCAGCAGTGAATATCAGGCAGACGCCGGGGAGCTGTTTTTT.

The V call is TRBV5-1, the J call TRBJ2-7, with 7 bases identical to TRBD1. CDR1 and CDR2 from the germline V gene are SGHRS and YFSETQ. The CDR3 is 15 amino acids. Trimming took 4 bases from V and 3 from J; bases not matched to a gene: 10. CDR3 protein: CASSPGPGGYYEQYF. Written as DNA, the CDR3 is TGCGCCAGCAGCCCTGGGCCAGGGGGTTACTACGAGCAGTACTTC.

This clone was recorded only once. The rearrangement uses TRBV7-8 and TRBJ1-5, with D maybe TRBD1 (5 bases). Germline V lookup: CDR1 SGHVS, CDR2 FQNEAQ. The V end lost 2 bases, the J end lost 2 bases, and 22 bases lay between the germline ends. The CDR3 sequence is 19 residues long. The CDR3 DNA reads TGTGCCAGCAGCTTAAGGGCGGGGAGGGGATTGGGTGGCAATCAGCCCCAGCATTTT. It translates to CASSLRAGRGLGGNQPQHF. Filled out from reference TRBV7-8 and TRBJ1-5, the complete variable domain reads GAGVSQSPRYKVAKRGQDVALRCDPISGHVSLFWYQQALGQGPEFLTYFQNEAQLDKSGLPSDRFFAERPEGSVSTLKIQRTQQEDSAVYLCASSLRAGRGLGGNQPQHFGDGTRLSIL.

The chain's CDR3 is CASSSNRGEFSPLHF. CDR3 in DNA: TGTGCCAGCAGTTCAAACAGGGGGGAGTTCTCACCCCTCCACTTT. The V and J genes are TRBV6-6 and TRBJ1-6, with 8 bases fitting TRBD1. CDR1 is MNHNY and CDR2 is SVGAGI in the germline V gene (reference sequence). The CDR3 consists of 15 residues. Trimming cost V 4 bases and J 10 bases; bases outside gene matches: 9.

V is TRBV4-1 and J is TRBJ2-1, with D perhaps TRBD2 (6 bases). The CDR3 spans 14 residues. Germline V CDR1 and CDR2: MGHRA, YSYEKL. Deletions cut 0 bases from V and 6 bases from J, with 9 bases between. The CDR3 region is CASSQDNSGNEQFF. CDR3 coding DNA: TGCGCCAGCAGCCAAGATAATAGCGGCAATGAGCAGTTCTTC.

This rearrangement joins TRBV6-6 to TRBJ2-1; perhaps TRBD2 as D (7 bases). The length of the CDR3 is 12 residues. Germline assignment: CDR1 MNHNY and CDR2 SVGAGI (reference sequence). The V and J ends lost 0 bases and 12 bases respectively, with 9 bases between them. CDR3 amino acids: CASSYSRGGQFF. For the CDR3, the DNA is TGTGCCAGCAGTTACTCGAGGGGGGGGCAGTTCTTC.